The 19 T cell receptor beta chains below come from one sample, sequenced in a study of Ad26.COV2.S vaccination and SARS-CoV-2 variants. TCRdb keeps only in-frame clones here, not all; method: immunoSEQ multiplex PCR. The sample comprises about 350,000 clones, roughly 90% of which are singletons, and about 10% rests with the top ten. The treatment here: some 20 received Ad26.COV2.S at low or high dose, single or two shots; 5 received placebo; per-sample allocation not given. The investigators took samples on day 63 after the first vaccine or placebo injection. The sample in question was peripheral blood, obtained in a trial of Ad26.COV2.S vaccine versus placebo. Receptors originate from a person aged 18-60 years who received the Ad26.COV2.S COVID-19 vaccine or a placebo.

The rearrangement uses TRBV9 and TRBJ2-7, with D tentatively TRBD1 or TRBD2 (6 bases each). The V end lost 7 bases, the J end lost 3 bases, and 20 bases lay between the germline ends. There are 15 residues in the CDR3. Looked up from germline, CDR1 is SGDLS and CDR2 is YYNGEE. The DNA for the CDR3 is TGTGCCAGCTCACCATCGGGGGCCGCGGTCTACGAGCAGTACTTC. Its protein is CASSPSGAAVYEQYF.

J is TRBJ2-1 and V is TRBV7-2; 8 bases match TRBD2. This CDR3 comprises 16 residues. With 4 bases clipped from V and 3 bases from J, the junction kept 8 bases outside the gene matches. Germline V CDR1 and CDR2: SGHTA, FQGNSA. The CDR3 bases are TGTGCCAGCAGCTCCGCTGCCGCGGGAGGCTACAATGAGCAGTTCTTC. This codes for CASSSAAAGGYNEQFF. Looking up the rest from reference TRBV7-2 and TRBJ2-1 gives the full variable domain: GAGVSQSPSNKVTEKGKDVELRCDPISGHTALYWYRQSLGQGLEFLIYFQGNSAPDKSGLPSDRFSAERTGGSVSTLTIQRTQQEDSAVYLCASSSAAAGGYNEQFFGPGTRLTVL.

This chain uses TRBV2 with TRBJ1-6; D is unclear. This CDR3 is 15 amino acids long. V lost 6 bases and J lost 6, with 15 bases in between. Germline assignment: CDR1 SNHLY and CDR2 FYNNEI. The CDR3 reads CASSQTPYGNSPLHF. CDR3 sequence (DNA): TGTGCCAGCAGCCAAACCCCCTATGGTAATTCACCCCTCCACTTT.

The rearrangement links TRBV28 to TRBJ2-5; the D gene is possibly TRBD1 (6 bases). V lost 5 bases and J lost 4, with 14 bases in between. The CDR3 runs 14 residues. In germline, CDR1 is MDHEN, CDR2 SYDVKM. The DNA of the CDR3 is TGTGCCAGCAGTGATAACCAGGGGCGAGAGACCCAGTACTTC. It is translated as CASSDNQGRETQYF.

The chain is built from TRBV2 and TRBJ1-5, with D tentatively TRBD1 (5 bases). Trimming left V 3 bases short and J 7 bases short, with 13 bases between. The CDR3 is 14 amino acids. In germline, CDR1 is SNHLY, CDR2 FYNNEI. CDR3: CASSDGIRDQPQHF. The DNA of the CDR3 is TGTGCCAGCAGTGATGGGATCAGGGACCAGCCCCAGCATTTT.

There are a few counts of this clone. The chain couples TRBV12-3 or TRBV12-4 to TRBJ2-3; possible D gene TRBD2, 5 bases. The CDR3 totals 12 residues. The V end lost 5 bases, the J end lost 8 bases, and 11 bases lay between the germline ends. This CDR3 is CASSRVRGTQYF. The CDR3 DNA follows: TGTGCCAGCAGTCGGGTCCGGGGTACGCAGTATTTT.

The chain joins TRBV4-1 to TRBJ2-1, with TRBD1 identical over 7 bases. After removal of 0 bases from V and 6 bases from J, the junction contained 5 bases not matched to a gene. This CDR3 contains 15 residues. From germline, CDR1 is MGHRA and CDR2 YSYEKL. The CDR3 reads CASSQDRQGRNEQFF. CDR3 sequence (DNA): TGCGCCAGCAGCCAAGATCGACAGGGACGCAATGAGCAGTTCTTC.

This chain connects TRBV7-2 to TRBJ2-2; 7 nucleotides align to TRBD1. Germline lookup yields CDR1 SGHTA and CDR2 FQGNSA. The length of the CDR3 is 14 residues. Trimming at V came to 5 bases and at J to 5 bases, leaving 5 bases not matched to a gene. The CDR3, as DNA: TGTGCCAGCAGCGCACAGGGGCGGACCGGGGAGCTGTTTTTT. Residues: CASSAQGRTGELFF.

With regard to this clone: The sample holds other DNA sequences that translate to the same CDR3. This chain links TRBV5-1 with TRBJ2-3; the match to TRBD1 covers 9 bases. Trimming removed 2 bases from V and 3 bases from J; junction bases left unmatched: 4. The CDR3 extends over 15 amino acids. In germline, CDR1 is SGHRS, CDR2 YFSETQ. CDR3 sequence: CASSFRGQGTDTQYF. The CDR3 nucleotides read TGCGCCAGCAGCTTCAGGGGACAGGGAACAGATACGCAGTATTTT. Using reference TRBV5-1 and TRBJ2-3 for the parts outside the CDR3, the full variable domain is KAGVTQTPRYLIKTRGQQVTLSCSPISGHRSVSWYQQTPGQGLQFLFEYFSETQRNKGNFPGRFSGRQFSNSRSEMNVSTLELGDSALYLCASSFRGQGTDTQYFGPGTRLTVL.

This clone was detected only a few times. The V gene is TRBV9, the J gene TRBJ1-5; D remains unclear. The length of the CDR3 is 15 residues. Trimming removed 6 bases at V and 1 base at J, with 14 bases between. Germline values: CDR1 SGDLS, CDR2 YYNGEE. Here the CDR3 DNA reads TGTGCCAGCAAAACAAGCCTTTTGAGCAATCAGCCCCAGCATTTT. Residues: CASKTSLLSNQPQHF.

The chain has TRBV28 and TRBJ1-1; D is possibly TRBD1 (5 bases). Trimming left V 7 bases short and J 1 base short, with 13 bases between. Germline V lookup: CDR1 MDHEN, CDR2 SYDVKM. The CDR3 runs to 14 residues. The CDR3 spells CASTRQYQNTEAFF. In DNA form, the CDR3 reads TGTGCCAGCACCAGACAGTACCAGAACACTGAAGCTTTCTTT.

The chain has TRBV4-3 and TRBJ2-2; D possibly matches TRBD1 or TRBD2 (7 bases each). This CDR3 is 20 amino acids long. The V gene lost 4 bases and the J gene lost 0 bases, with 24 bases spanning the gap. Germline CDR1 LGHNA, CDR2 YSLEER. Here the CDR3 reads CASSRSPRGLGGANTGELFF. In nucleotides, the CDR3 is TGCGCCAGCAGCCGAAGCCCAAGGGGGCTAGGGGGGGCGAACACCGGGGAGCTGTTTTTT.

The chain couples TRBV3-1 (or the pseudogene TRBV3-2) to TRBJ1-1; D unclear. The CDR3 runs 13 residues. The germline gives CDR1 LGHDT, CDR2 YNNKEL (reference sequence). Trimming left V 5 bases short and J 1 base short, with 8 bases between. CDR3 DNA: TGTGCCAGCAGCTCCGCAGGGAACACTGAAGCTTTCTTT. Translating it yields CASSSAGNTEAFF.

V is TRBV10-1 and J is TRBJ2-6, with 8 bases fitting TRBD1. The ends lost 4 bases at V and 4 bases at J; junction bases unmatched: 9. The CDR3 consists of 17 residues. Germline V gives CDR1 WNHNN, CDR2 SYGVQD (reference sequence). CDR3 protein: CASSGGTGRSGANVLTF. In nucleotides, the CDR3 is TGCGCCAGCAGTGGGGGGACAGGTCGTTCCGGGGCCAACGTCCTGACTTTC.

This rearrangement joins TRBV2 to TRBJ2-2; the match to TRBD2 covers 10 bases. Germline CDR1 and CDR2: SNHLY and FYNNEI. Trimming at V came to 2 bases and at J to 5 bases, leaving 2 bases not matched to a gene. The CDR3 consists of 15 residues. The CDR3 DNA reads TGTGCCAGCAGTGAACTAGCGGGAGTTACCGGGGAGCTGTTTTTT. Amino acids: CASSELAGVTGELFF.

Many counts were recorded for this clone. The chain combines TRBV19 with TRBJ1-5; perhaps TRBD1 as D (5 bases). Germline CDR1 LNHDA, CDR2 SQIVND (reference sequence). This CDR3 is built from 15 residues. The germline V and J ends were trimmed by 4 bases and 7 bases, with 17 bases remaining between them. The CDR3 sequence is CASSKGRSRDQPQHF. The CDR3 region has the DNA TGTGCCAGTAGTAAGGGCAGAAGTAGGGACCAGCCCCAGCATTTT.

This chain joins TRBV12-3 or TRBV12-4 and TRBJ2-5; unclear D gene. The CDR3 is 12 amino acids. The germline V and J ends were trimmed by 2 bases and 5 bases, with 6 bases remaining between them. In nucleotides, the CDR3 is TGTGCCAGCAGTTTAAGGGCGGAGACCCAGTACTTC. Its translation is CASSLRAETQYF.

J is TRBJ1-1 and V is TRBV5-4, with D hard to call. There are 14 residues in the CDR3. Trimming removed 5 bases from V and 3 bases from J, with 14 bases in between. CDR1 is SGHNT and CDR2 is YYREEE in the germline V gene (reference sequence). The CDR3 here is CASRILGVDTEAFF. CDR3 bases: TGTGCCAGCAGGATACTTGGGGTAGACACTGAAGCTTTCTTT.

This clone showed up just a few times. The chain links TRBV7-8 to TRBJ1-2, with 7 nucleotides matching TRBD1. The CDR3 sequence is 13 residues long. The V and J ends lost 2 bases and 3 bases, in that order; junction bases with no gene match: 0. The germline CDR1 and CDR2 sequences are SGHVS and FQNEAQ. CDR3 nucleotides: TGTGCCAGCAGCTTAACAGGGGACTATGGCTACACCTTC. It encodes CASSLTGDYGYTF.